This T cell receptor (beta chain) came from a study of blood T cell repertoires in COVID-19 (dated by TCRdb to 2019 to 2021). A note on the overall study: Samples covering the acute and convalescent phases of COVID-19 were provided by collaborators in the United States, Italy and Spain. The prospective study material was composed of cDNA or gDNA derived from T cells, B-cell-depleted T cells, or PBMCs. Deeply sampled blood TCRbeta repertoires from subjects exposed to, actively infected with, or recovered from COVID-19 were included in the dataset. The repertoires were released in a freely available public database intended as a resource for research on the immune response to SARS-CoV-2. The samples were drawn from the first 160 participants of the ongoing ImmuneRACE study and from 1,200 or so subjects provided by 6 global collaborators. Sample metadata almost always included a de-identified subject ID, COVID-19 status, age in years and sex. Where HLA class I and class II types were available, the types were taken from metadata supplied by the sample provider, not from assay-based typing. What the research found in general, with its limitations: The amount of clinical and demographic metadata varied by source and participant and was provided uncurated.

As for this clone: The target of this receptor is not known. Base-call qualities are not available, and no considerably larger clone is one nucleotide away.

Collaborating institutions collected whole blood in K2EDTA tubes following their own protocols. For TCRbeta analysis, collaborators shipped samples in one of three forms: frozen whole blood, isolated PBMCs, or DNA extracted from either of those sample types. CDR1 LGHDT and CDR2 YNNKEL are derived from the germline V gene (reference sequence). The trim is 3 bases for V and 7 bases for J, with a gap of 3 bases between the germline ends. Spanning cysteine to phenylalanine, the CDR3 consists of 11 amino acids. The retained sequence is limited to the CDR3, 33 bases, with the frame set at the first base. TCRbeta CDR3 regions were amplified from genomic DNA using the immunoSEQ Assay, a bias-controlled multiplex PCR. As for the authors' bioinformatics: Within the assay, amplification of reference gene primers was used to estimate how many nucleated cells each sample contained. To quantify the absolute abundance of each unique TCRbeta CDR3 rearrangement, sequence reads were collapsed and filtered. For each sample, productive Simpson clonality was calculated as the square root of Simpson's diversity index across productive rearrangements. The clones in this table, taken by TCRdb from immuneACCESS, are in-frame only. Not every clone is retained; where verified, under half of the shortfall comes from an unresolved V gene, and the cause of the rest is unknown. V and J calls and clone size are as listed in that table; D and trimming were resolved from the DNA. This sample gives roughly 220,000 clones in total; 86% of them show up just once. 5.9% of the sample goes to the ten largest clones.

Sequencing was done on a sample of peripheral blood. This sequence originates from an elderly man with acute or convalescent COVID-19. Recombination connected TRBV3-1 (or the pseudogene TRBV3-2) to TRBJ1-4; no confident D gene assignment can be made. The nucleotides read TGTGCCAGCAGCCAGAGTGAAAAACTGTTTTTT. It specifies CASSQSEKLFF.